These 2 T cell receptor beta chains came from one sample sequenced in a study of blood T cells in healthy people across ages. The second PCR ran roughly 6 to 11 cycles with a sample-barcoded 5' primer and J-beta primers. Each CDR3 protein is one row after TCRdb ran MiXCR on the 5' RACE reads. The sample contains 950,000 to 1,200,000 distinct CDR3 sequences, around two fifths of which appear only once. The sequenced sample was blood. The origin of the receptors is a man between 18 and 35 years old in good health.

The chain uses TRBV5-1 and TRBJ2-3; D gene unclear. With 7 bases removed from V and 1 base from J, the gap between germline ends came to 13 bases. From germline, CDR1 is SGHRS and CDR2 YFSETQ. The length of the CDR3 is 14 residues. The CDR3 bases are TGCGCCAGCGAACAAACGGTCCGCACAGATACGCAGTATTTT. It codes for CASEQTVRTDTQYF.

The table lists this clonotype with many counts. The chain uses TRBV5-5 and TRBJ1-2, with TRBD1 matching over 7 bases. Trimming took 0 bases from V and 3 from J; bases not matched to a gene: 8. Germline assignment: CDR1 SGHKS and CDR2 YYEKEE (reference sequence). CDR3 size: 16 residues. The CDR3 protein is CASSLASRQGHYGYTF. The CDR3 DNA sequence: TGTGCCAGCAGCTTGGCGTCCCGACAGGGCCACTATGGCTACACCTTC.